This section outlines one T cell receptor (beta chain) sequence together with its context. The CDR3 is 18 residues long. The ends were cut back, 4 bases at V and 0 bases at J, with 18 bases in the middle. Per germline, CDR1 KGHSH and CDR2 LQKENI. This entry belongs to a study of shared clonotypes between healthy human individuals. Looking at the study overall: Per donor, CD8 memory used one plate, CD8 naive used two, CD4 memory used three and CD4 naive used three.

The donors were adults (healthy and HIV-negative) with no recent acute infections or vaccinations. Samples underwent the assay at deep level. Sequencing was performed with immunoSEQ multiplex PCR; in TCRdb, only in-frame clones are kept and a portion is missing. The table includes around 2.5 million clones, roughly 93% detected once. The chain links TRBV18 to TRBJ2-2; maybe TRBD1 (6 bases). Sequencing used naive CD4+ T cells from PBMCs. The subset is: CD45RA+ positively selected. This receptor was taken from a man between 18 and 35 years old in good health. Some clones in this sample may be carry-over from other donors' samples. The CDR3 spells CASSLLQGQVANTGELFF. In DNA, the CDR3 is TGTGCCAGCTCACTCCTACAGGGACAAGTCGCGAACACCGGGGAGCTGTTTTTT.